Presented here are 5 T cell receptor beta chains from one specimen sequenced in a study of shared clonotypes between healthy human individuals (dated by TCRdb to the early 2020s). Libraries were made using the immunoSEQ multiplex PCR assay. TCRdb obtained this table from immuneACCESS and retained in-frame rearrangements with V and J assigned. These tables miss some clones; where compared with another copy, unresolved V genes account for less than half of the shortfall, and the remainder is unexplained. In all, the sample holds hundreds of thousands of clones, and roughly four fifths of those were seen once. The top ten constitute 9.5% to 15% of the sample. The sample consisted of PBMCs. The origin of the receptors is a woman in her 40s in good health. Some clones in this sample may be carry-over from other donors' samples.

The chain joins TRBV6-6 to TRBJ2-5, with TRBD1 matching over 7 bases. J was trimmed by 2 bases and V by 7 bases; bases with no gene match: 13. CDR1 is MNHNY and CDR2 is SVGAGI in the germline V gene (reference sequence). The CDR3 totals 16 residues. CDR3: CASTHLQGVWQETQYF. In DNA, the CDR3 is TGTGCCAGCACCCACCTCCAGGGGGTTTGGCAAGAGACCCAGTACTTC.

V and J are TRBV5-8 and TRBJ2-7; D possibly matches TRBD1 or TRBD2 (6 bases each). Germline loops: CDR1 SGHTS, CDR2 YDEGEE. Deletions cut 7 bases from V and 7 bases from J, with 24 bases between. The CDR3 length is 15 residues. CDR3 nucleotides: TGTGCCAGCTACCGAGGAATAGGGGGGACCTGGGAGCAGTACTTC. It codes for CASYRGIGGTWEQYF.

DNA for the CDR3: TGTGCCAGCAGTGACATACAGGGGCCTGGCCCCTATGGCTACACCTTC. This translates into CASSDIQGPGPYGYTF. The chain is built from TRBV6-1 and TRBJ1-2, with 7 bases fitting TRBD1. The CDR3 length is 16 residues. Trimming took 3 bases from V and 4 from J; bases not matched to a gene: 11. The germline CDR1 and CDR2 sequences are MNHNS and SASEGT.

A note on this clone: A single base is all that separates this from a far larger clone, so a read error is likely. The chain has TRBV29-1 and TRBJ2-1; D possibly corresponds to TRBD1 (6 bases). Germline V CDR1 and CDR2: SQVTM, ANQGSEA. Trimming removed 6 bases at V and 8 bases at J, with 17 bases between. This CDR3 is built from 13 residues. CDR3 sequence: CSVAKWGHDEQFF. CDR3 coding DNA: TGCAGCGTCGCAAAATGGGGACACGATGAGCAGTTCTTC.

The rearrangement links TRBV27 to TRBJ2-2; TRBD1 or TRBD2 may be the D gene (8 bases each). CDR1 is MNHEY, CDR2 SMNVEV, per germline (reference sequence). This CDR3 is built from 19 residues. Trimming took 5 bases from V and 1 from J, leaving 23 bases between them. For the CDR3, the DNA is TGTGCCAGCAGTCGACTACCCTCGGGGGGGACAGGGAACACCGGGGAGCTGTTTTTT. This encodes CASSRLPSGGTGNTGELFF.